This entry describes one T cell receptor beta chain. Per the germline V gene, CDR1 is SGHDT and CDR2 is YYEEEE. The CDR3 runs 14 residues. With 4 bases removed from V and 5 bases from J, the gap between germline ends came to 16 bases. This sample stems from a study of shared clonotypes between healthy human individuals. About the study: Per-donor plates numbered three CD4 naive, three CD4 memory, two CD8 naive and one CD8 memory.

Assay used: immunoSEQ multiplex PCR; TCRdb lists only in-frame clones, some missing. The sample lists 1.4 million or so clones, around 98.5% occurring once. The chain is built from TRBV5-6 and TRBJ2-7, with D unresolved. This receptor was identified in a man in his thirties or forties in good health. Source material: naive CD4+ T cells sorted from blood. Subset of the sample: CD45RA+ positively selected. The chain's CDR3 is CASSPKVYSHEQYF. The CDR3 DNA sequence: TGTGCCAGCAGCCCCAAAGTGTACAGCCACGAGCAGTACTTC.